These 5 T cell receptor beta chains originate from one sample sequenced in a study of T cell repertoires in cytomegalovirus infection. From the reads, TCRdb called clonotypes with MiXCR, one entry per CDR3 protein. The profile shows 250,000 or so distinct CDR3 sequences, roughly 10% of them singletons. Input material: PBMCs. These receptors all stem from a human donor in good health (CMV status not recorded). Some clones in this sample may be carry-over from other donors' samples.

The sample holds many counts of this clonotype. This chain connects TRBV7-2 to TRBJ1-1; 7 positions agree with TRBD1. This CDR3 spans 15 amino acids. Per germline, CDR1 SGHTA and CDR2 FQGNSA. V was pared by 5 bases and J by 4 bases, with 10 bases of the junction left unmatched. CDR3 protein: CASSTSLGTVTEAFF. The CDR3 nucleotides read TGTGCCAGCAGCACGTCGCTCGGGACAGTCACTGAAGCTTTCTTT.

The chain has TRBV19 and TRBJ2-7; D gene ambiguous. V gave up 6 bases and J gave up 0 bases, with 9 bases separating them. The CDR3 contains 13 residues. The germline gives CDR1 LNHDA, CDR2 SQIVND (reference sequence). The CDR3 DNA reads TGTGCCAGTAGGGGTGGAGTCTCCTACGAGCAGTACTTC. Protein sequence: CASRGGVSYEQYF.

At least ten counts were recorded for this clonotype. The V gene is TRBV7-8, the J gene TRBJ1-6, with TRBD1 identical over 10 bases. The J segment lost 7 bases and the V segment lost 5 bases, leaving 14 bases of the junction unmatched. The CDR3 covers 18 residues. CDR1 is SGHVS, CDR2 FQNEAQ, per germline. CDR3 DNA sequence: TGTGCCAGCAGCATAATAGACAGGGGGCGAAACAGGAATTCACCCCTCCACTTT. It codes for CASSIIDRGRNRNSPLHF.

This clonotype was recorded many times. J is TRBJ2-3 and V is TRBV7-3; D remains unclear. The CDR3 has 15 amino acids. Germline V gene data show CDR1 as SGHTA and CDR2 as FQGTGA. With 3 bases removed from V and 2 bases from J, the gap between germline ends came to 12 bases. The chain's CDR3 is CASSLNGLITDTQYF. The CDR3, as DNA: TGTGCCAGCAGCTTGAACGGATTAATCACAGATACGCAGTATTTT.

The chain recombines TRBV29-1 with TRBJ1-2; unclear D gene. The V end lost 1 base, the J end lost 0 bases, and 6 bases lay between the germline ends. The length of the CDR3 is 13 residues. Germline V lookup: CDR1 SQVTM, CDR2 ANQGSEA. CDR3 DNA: TGCAGCGTTGAAGTATGGGCTAACTATGGCTACACCTTC. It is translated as CSVEVWANYGYTF. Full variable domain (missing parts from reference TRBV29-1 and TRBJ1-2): SAVISQKPSRDICQRGTSLTIQCQVDSQVTMMFWYRQQPGQSLTLIATANQGSEATYESGFVIDKFPISRPNLTFSTLTVSNMSPEDSSIYLCSVEVWANYGYTFGSGTRLTVV.